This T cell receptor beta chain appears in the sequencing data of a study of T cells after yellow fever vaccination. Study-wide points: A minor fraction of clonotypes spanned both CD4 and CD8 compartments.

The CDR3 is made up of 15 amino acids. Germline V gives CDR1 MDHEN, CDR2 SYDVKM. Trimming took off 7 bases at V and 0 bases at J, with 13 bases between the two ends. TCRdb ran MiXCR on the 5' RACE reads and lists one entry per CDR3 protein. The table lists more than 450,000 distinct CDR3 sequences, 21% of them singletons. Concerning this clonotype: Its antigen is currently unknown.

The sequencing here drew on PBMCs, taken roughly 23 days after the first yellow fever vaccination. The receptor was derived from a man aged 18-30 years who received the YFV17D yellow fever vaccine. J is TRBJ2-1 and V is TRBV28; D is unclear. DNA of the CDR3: TGTGCCAGCACCAATCAGGCTCTCTCCTACAATGAGCAGTTCTTC. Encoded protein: CASTNQALSYNEQFF.